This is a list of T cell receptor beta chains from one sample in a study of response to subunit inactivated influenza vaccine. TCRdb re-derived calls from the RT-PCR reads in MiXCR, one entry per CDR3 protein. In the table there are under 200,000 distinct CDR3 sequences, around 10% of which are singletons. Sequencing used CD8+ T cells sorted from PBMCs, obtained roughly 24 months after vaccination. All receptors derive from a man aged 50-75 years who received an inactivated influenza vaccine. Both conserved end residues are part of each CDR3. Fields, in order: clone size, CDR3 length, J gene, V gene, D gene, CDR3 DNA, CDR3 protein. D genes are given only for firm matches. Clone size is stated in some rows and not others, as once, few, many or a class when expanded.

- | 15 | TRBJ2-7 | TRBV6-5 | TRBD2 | TGTGCCAGCAGTTACTCCGGGGGGGTACTCTACGAGCAGTACTTC | CASSYSGGVLYEQYF
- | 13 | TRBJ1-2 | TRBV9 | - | TGTGCCAGCAGCGTAGCTACGCAGCATGGCTACACCTTC | CASSVATQHGYTF
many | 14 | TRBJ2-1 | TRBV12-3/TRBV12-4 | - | TGTGCCAGCTCAGAGGGGTTACCCTACAATGAGCAGTTCTTC | CASSEGLPYNEQFF
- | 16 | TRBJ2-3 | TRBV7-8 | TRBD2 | TGTGCCAGCAGATTCCCAGCGGGAGGGCGATCAGATACGCAGTATTTT | CASRFPAGGRSDTQYF
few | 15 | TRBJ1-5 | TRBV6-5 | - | TGTGCCAGCAGTTACTCGAGTTCTCCTAATCAGCCCCAGCATTTT | CASSYSSSPNQPQHF
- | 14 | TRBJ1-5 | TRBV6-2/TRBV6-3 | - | TGTGCCAGCACTGGTGTCTATAGCAATCAGCCCCAGCATTTT | CASTGVYSNQPQHF
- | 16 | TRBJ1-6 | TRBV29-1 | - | TGCAGCGTTGAAGGCTGGAGGAGAAGCTATAATTCACCCCTCCACTTT | CSVEGWRRSYNSPLHF
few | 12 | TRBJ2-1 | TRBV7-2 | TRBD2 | TGTGCCAGCAGCACCGGGGGGGCGGAGCAGTTCTTC | CASSTGGAEQFF
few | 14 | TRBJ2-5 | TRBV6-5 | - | TGTGCCAGCAGTTACGTTGGCAGCCAAGAGACCCAGTACTTC | CASSYVGSQETQYF
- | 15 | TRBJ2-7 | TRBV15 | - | TGTGCCACCAGCAGAGCACGGGGTGGAGGCTACGAGCAGTACTTC | CATSRARGGGYEQYF
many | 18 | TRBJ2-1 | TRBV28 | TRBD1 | TGTGCCAGCAGTTCATATACAGGGGCAATATCCTCCTACAATGAGCAGTTCTTC | CASSSYTGAISSYNEQFF
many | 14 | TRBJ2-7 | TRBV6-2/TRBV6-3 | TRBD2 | TGTGCCAGCAGAGGACTAGCGGGCGCCTACGAGCAGTACTTC | CASRGLAGAYEQYF
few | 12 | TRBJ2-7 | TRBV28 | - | TGTGCCAGCAGCTCTGCGCCTTACGAGCAGTACTTC | CASSSAPYEQYF
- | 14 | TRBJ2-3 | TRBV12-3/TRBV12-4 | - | TGTGCCAGCAGATTGGCCCCCGGGCCAGATACGCAGTATTTT | CASRLAPGPDTQYF
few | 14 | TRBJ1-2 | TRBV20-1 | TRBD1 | TGCAGTGCTAGGATACAGGGGGCGGTCTATGGCTACACCTTC | CSARIQGAVYGYTF
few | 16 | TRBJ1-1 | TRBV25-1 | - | TGTGCCAGCAGTGAGGGTGGATGGGGGATGAACACTGAAGCTTTCTTT | CASSEGGWGMNTEAFF
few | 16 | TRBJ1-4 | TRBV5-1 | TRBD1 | TGCGCCAGCAGCCCCGGGACAGTCTTAACTAATGAAAAACTGTTTTTT | CASSPGTVLTNEKLFF
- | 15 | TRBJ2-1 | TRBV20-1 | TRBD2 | TGCAGTGCTATGTCCGGGACTAGCGGTGTATGGGAGCAGTTCTTC | CSAMSGTSGVWEQFF
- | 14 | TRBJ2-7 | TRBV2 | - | TGTGCCAGCAGTGAAGCGGACGCAACCTACGAGCAGTACTTC | CASSEADATYEQYF
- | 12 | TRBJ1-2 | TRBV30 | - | TGTGCCTGGGCCCGGGGCCATCATGGCTACACCTTC | CAWARGHHGYTF
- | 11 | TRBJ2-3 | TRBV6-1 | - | TGTGCCAGCAGGGCCGCAGATACGCAGTATTTT | CASRAADTQYF
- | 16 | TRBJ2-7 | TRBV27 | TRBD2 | TGTGCCAGCAGTTTATCGCCGGGACTAGCAACCTACGAGCAGTACTTC | CASSLSPGLATYEQYF
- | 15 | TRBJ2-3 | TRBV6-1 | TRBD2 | TGTGCCAGCAGACCTACTAGCGGGAGCCCAGATACGCAGTATTTT | CASRPTSGSPDTQYF
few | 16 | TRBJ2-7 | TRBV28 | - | TGTGCCAGCAACAATTTCGAAAGGTTAGGCACCTACGAGCAGTACTTC | CASNNFERLGTYEQYF
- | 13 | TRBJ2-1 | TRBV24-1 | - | TGTGCCACCAGCCAATACTCCTACAATGAGCAGTTCTTC | CATSQYSYNEQFF
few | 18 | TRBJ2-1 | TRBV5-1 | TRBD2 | TGCGCCAGCAGCTTGTGGGGGGTTGAGGGAGGGCCTGGCAATGAGCAGTTCTTC | CASSLWGVEGGPGNEQFF
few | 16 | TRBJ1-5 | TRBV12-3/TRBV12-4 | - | TGTGCCAGCAGTTTTGGTGGGGGGGCGCCGGGGCAGCCCCAGCATTTT | CASSFGGGAPGQPQHF
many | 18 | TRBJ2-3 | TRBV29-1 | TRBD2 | TGCAGCACTGAGGCAAGGGGTACAGCGGGGGAAATCACAGATACGCAGTATTTT | CSTEARGTAGEITDTQYF
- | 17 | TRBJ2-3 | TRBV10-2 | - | TGCGCCAGCAGTGATAAGGACCGAGCGGGTGTAGCAGATACGCAGTATTTT | CASSDKDRAGVADTQYF
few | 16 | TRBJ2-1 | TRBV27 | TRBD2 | TGTGCCAGCAGTTTACTAGATGCGGGGGGGCCAAAGGAGCAGTTCTTC | CASSLLDAGGPKEQFF
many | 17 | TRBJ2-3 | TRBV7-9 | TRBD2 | TGTGCCAGCAGCTCCCCGACTAGCGGGATGTTACAAGATACGCAGTATTTT | CASSSPTSGMLQDTQYF
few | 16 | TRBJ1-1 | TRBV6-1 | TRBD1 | TGTGCCAGCAGCCTAAGTCCCGGGACAGGGAGCACTGAAGCTTTCTTT | CASSLSPGTGSTEAFF